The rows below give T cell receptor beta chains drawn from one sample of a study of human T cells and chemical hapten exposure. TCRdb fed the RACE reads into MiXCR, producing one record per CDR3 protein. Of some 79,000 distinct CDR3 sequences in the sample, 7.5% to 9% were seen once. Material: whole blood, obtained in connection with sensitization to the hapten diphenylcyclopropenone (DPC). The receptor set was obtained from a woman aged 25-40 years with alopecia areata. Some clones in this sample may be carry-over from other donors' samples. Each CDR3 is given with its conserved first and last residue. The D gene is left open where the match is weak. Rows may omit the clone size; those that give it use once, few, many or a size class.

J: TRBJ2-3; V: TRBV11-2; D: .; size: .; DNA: TGTGCCAGCAGCTTAGCCTATGGCTACACAGATACGCAGTATTTT; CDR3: CASSLAYGYTDTQYF
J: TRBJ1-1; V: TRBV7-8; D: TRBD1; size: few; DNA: TGTGCCAGCAGCCCCGGGACAGGGGAGGGCACTGAAGCTTTCTTT; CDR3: CASSPGTGEGTEAFF
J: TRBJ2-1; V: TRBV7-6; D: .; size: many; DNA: TGTGCCAGCAGCTTAGAAGTCGGGGCCTCCTACAATGAGCAGTTCTTC; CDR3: CASSLEVGASYNEQFF
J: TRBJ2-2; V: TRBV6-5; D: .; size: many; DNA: TGTGCCAGCAGTCACCCCCAGTTGGGTGGAACCGGGGAGCTGTTTTTT; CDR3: CASSHPQLGGTGELFF
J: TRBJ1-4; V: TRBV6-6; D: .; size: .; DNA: TGTGCCAGCAGGCGACAGACAACTAATGAAAAACTGTTTTTT; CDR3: CASRRQTTNEKLFF
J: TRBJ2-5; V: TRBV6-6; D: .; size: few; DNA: TGTGCCAGCAGTTGGGGGTGGGGCAGGGGGGACCAAGAGACCCAGTACTTC; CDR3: CASSWGWGRGDQETQYF
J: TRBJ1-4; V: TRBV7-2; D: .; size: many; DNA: TGTGCCAGCAGCGCGGGGGGTCATGAAAAACTGTTTTTT; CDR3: CASSAGGHEKLFF
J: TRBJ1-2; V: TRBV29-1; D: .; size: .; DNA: TGCAGCGTTGAACCCCAACCCCCCAACTATCGCTACACCTTC; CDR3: CSVEPQPPNYRYTF
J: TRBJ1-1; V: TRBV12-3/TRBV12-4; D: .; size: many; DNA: TGTGCCAGCAGCCTGTATACTGACGCTGAAGCTTTCTTT; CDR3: CASSLYTDAEAFF
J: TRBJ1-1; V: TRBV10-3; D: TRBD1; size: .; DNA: TGTGCCATCAGTGAGTCGAGGACAGGGGGTTGGAACACTGAAGCTTTCTTT; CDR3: CAISESRTGGWNTEAFF
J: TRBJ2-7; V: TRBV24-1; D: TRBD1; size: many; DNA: TGTGCCACCAGTGATTTCCGGGACAGGGCCTACGAGCAGTACTTC; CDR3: CATSDFRDRAYEQYF
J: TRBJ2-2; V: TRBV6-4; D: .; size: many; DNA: TGTGCCAGCAGTGACTCGATGGACAACACCGGGGAGCTGTTTTTT; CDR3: CASSDSMDNTGELFF
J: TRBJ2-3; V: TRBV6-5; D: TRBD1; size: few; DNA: TGTGCCAGCAGCTACGACAGGGGGCGACCCACAGATACGCAGTATTTT; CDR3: CASSYDRGRPTDTQYF
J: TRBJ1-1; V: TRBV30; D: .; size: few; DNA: TGTGCCTGGAGAGACAGAAACACTGAAGCTTTCTTT; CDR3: CAWRDRNTEAFF
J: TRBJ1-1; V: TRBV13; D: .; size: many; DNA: TGTGCCAGCAGCCCATCAGTGAACACTGAAGCTTTCTTT; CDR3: CASSPSVNTEAFF
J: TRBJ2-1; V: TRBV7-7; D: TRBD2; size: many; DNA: TGTGCCAGCAGCTCCCGACTAGCGGGGGGGCATGAGCAGTTCTTC; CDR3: CASSSRLAGGHEQFF
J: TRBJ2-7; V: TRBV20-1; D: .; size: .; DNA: TGCAGTGCTAGACAGGGATTGACCTACGAGCAGTACTTC; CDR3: CSARQGLTYEQYF
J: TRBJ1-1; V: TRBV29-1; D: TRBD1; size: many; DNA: TGCAGCGTCCGCAGGACAGGGCCCAACACTGAAGCTTTCTTT; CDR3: CSVRRTGPNTEAFF
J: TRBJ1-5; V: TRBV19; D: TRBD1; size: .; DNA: TGTGCCAGTAGTATGGGGACAGCTAGCAATCAGCCCCAGCATTTT; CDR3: CASSMGTASNQPQHF
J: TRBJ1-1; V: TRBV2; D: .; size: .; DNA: TGTGCCAGCAGTGCCTTAGGGGGGGATATGAACACTGAAGCTTTCTTT; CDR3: CASSALGGDMNTEAFF
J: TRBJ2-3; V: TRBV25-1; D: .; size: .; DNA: TGTGCCAGCAGTGAATGGGCGGCAGATACGCAGTATTTT; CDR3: CASSEWAADTQYF
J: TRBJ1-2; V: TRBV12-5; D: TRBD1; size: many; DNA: TGTGCTAGTGGTTTGAGGGACAGCTACTATGGCTACACCTTC; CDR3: CASGLRDSYYGYTF